The T cell receptor beta chain described here comes from a study of blood T cell repertoires in COVID-19. Study details: From the United States, Italy and Spain came samples of acute and convalescent COVID-19. The analysed material was cDNA or gDNA that came from T cells, B-cell-depleted T cells, or PBMCs.

Method: immunoSEQ multiplex PCR; TCRdb's copy keeps in-frame clones and lacks some. The data contain some 140,000 clones, 70% to 85% of them singletons. Per germline, CDR1 SGHVS and CDR2 FQNEAQ. The CDR3 totals 18 residues. V was cut by 2 bases and J by 4 bases, with 23 bases left in between. This TCR came from a man between 60 and 70 years old with acute or convalescent COVID-19. The chain uses TRBV7-8 and TRBJ1-2; TRBD1 might be the D (5 bases). The specimen was peripheral blood. The CDR3 bases are TGTGCCAGCAGCTTACGCGGGGCTGAGAGTCTTTTGGGCTATGGCTACACCTTC. Its protein is CASSLRGAESLLGYGYTF.